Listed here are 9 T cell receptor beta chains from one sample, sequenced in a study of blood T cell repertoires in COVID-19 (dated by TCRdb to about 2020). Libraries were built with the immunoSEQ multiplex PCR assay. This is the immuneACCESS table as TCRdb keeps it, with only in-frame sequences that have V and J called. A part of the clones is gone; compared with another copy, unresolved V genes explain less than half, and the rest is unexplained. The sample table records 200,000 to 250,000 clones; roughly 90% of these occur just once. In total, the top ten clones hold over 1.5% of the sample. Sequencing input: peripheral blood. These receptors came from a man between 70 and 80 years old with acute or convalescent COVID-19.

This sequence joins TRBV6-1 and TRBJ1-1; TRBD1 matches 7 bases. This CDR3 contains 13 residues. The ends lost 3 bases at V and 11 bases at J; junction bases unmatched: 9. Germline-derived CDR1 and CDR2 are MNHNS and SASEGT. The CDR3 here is CASSDSGGVMAFF. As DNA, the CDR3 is TGTGCCAGCAGTGATTCAGGGGGAGTGATGGCTTTCTTT.

The chain's CDR3 is CASNLGGNEQFF. The DNA of the CDR3 is TGTGCCAGCAACCTAGGGGGCAATGAGCAGTTCTTC. The genes are TRBV25-1 and TRBJ2-1, with D possibly being TRBD1 (6 bases). This CDR3 contains 12 residues. V was pared by 7 bases and J by 6 bases, with 10 bases between. Germline CDR1 reads MGHDK; CDR2 reads SYGVNS.

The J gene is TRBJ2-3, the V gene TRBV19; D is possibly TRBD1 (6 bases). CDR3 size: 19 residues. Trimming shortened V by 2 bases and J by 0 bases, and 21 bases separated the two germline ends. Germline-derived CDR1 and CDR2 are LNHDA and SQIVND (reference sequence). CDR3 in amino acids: CASSIPAWAGVGSTDTQYF. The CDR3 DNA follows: TGTGCCAGTAGTATACCCGCCTGGGCAGGGGTGGGTAGCACAGATACGCAGTATTTT.

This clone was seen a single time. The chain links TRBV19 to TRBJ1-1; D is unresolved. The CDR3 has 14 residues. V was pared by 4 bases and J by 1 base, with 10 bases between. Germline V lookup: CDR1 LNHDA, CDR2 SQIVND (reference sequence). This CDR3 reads CASSRKAQNTEAFF. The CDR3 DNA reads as TGTGCCAGTAGTAGAAAAGCCCAGAACACTGAAGCTTTCTTT.

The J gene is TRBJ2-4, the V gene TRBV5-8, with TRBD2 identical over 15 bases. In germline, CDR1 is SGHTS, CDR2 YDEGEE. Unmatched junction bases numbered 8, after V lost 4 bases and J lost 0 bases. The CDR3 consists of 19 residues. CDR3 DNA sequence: TGTGCCAGCAGCCCCTATGGACTAGCGGGAGGGTTAGCCAAAAACATTCAGTACTTC. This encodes CASSPYGLAGGLAKNIQYF. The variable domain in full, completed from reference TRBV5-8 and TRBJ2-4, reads EAGVTQSPTHLIKTRGQQATLRCSPISGHTSVYWYQQALGLGLQFLLWYDEGEERNRGNFPPRFSGRQFPNYSSELNVNALELEDSALYLCASSPYGLAGGLAKNIQYFGAGTRLSVL.

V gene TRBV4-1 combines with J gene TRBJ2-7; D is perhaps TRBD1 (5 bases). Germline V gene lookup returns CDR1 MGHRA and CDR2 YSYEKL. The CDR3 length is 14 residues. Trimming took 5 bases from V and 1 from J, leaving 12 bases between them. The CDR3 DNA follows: TGCGCCAGCAGCAAGCAGGGCGAGTCCTACGAGCAGTACTTC. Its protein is CASSKQGESYEQYF.

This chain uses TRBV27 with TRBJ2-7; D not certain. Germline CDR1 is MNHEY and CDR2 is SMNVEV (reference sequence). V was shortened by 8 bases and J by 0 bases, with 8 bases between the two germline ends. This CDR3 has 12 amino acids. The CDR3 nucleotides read TGTGCCAGCGGTTCGAGCTCCTACGAGCAGTACTTC. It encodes CASGSSSYEQYF.

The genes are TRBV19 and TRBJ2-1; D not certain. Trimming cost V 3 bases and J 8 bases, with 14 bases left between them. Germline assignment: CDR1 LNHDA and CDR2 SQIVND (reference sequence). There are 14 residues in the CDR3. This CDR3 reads CASSIETQKDEQFF. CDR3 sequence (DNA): TGTGCCAGTAGTATCGAAACCCAGAAAGATGAGCAGTTCTTC.

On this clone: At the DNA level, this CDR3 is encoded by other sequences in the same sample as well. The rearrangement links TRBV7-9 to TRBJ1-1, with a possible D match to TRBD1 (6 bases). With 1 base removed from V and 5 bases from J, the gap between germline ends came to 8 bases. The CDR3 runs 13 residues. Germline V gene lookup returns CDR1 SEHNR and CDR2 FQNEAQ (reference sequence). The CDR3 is CASSLGGGTEAFF. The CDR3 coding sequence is TGTGCCAGCAGCTTAGGAGGGGGAACTGAAGCTTTCTTT.